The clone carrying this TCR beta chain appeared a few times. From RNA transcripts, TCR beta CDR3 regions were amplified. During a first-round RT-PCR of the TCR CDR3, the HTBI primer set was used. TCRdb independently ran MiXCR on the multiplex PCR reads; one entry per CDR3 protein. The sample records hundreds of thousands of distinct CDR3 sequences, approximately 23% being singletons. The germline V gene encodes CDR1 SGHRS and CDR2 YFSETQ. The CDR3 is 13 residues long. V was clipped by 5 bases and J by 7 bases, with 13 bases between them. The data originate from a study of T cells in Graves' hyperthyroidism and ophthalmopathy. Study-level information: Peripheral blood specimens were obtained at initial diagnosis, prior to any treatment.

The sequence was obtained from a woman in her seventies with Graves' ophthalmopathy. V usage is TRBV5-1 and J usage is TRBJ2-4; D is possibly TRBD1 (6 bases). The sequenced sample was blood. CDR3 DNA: TGCGCCAGCAGATATGACAGGAGGAACATTCAGTACTTC. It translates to CASRYDRRNIQYF.